Each of the 27 T cell receptor beta chains below was sequenced from the same sample in a study of CD4 T cells in relation to SARS-CoV-2 and coronaviruses. Profiling relied on immunoSEQ multiplex PCR, and the TCRdb table lists in-frame clones only, not all of them. The sample has some 42,000 clones, approximately 90% seen once. Material: memory CD4+ T cells from PBMCs. The receptors originated from an adult with COVID-19.

The chain couples TRBV7-9 to TRBJ1-1; the match to TRBD1 covers 8 bases. Germline V CDR1 and CDR2: SEHNR, FQNEAQ (reference sequence). J gave up 5 bases and V 3 bases, and 5 bases lay outside the gene matches. The CDR3 length is 14 residues. The CDR3 DNA is TGTGCCAGCAGCTTTGACAGGGGCGGGACTGAAGCTTTCTTT. This sequence encodes CASSFDRGGTEAFF.

The V and J genes are TRBV5-1 and TRBJ2-7, with D uncertain. The CDR3 contains 14 residues. The V end was cut by 1 base, the J end by 1 base, with 9 bases between. CDR1 is SGHRS, CDR2 YFSETQ, per germline. The CDR3 sequence is CASSLTHPSYEQYF. The CDR3 coding sequence is TGCGCCAGCAGCTTGACCCACCCTTCCTACGAGCAGTACTTC. The full variable domain, rest sourced from reference TRBV5-1 and TRBJ2-7, is KAGVTQTPRYLIKTRGQQVTLSCSPISGHRSVSWYQQTPGQGLQFLFEYFSETQRNKGNFPGRFSGRQFSNSRSEMNVSTLELGDSALYLCASSLTHPSYEQYFGPGTRLTVT.

The rearrangement links TRBV19 to TRBJ2-3, with 8 bases identical to TRBD2. Germline assignment: CDR1 LNHDA and CDR2 SQIVND (reference sequence). The CDR3 has 14 amino acids. J gave up 4 bases and V 10 bases, and 10 bases lay outside the gene matches. CDR3 nucleotides: TGTGCCACCCAGGCGGGGGGCATCGCAGATACGCAGTATTTT. Translated: CATQAGGIADTQYF.

The V call is TRBV4-3, the J call TRBJ1-2; D remains unclear. The CDR3 runs 15 residues. Per the germline V gene, CDR1 is LGHNA and CDR2 is YSLEER. Trimming stripped 1 base from V and 4 bases from J, with 13 bases between. The CDR3 nucleotides read TGCGCCAGCAGCCAAGGTGGGCTGGGCGGCTATGGCTACACCTTC. Translating it yields CASSQGGLGGYGYTF.

This chain joins TRBV19 and TRBJ2-3; the D gene is possibly TRBD1 (5 bases). Germline V gene sequence: CDR1 LNHDA, CDR2 SQIVND (reference sequence). CDR3 length equals 14 residues. Trimming stripped 4 bases from V and 3 bases from J, with 11 bases between. The CDR3 DNA reads TGTGCCAGTAGTACTACGACAGTTACAGATACGCAGTATTTT. Translation: CASSTTTVTDTQYF.

The chain combines TRBV7-9 with TRBJ1-1; D call uncertain. Germline V gene lookup returns CDR1 SEHNR and CDR2 FQNEAQ (reference sequence). This CDR3 has 12 amino acids. With 3 bases removed from V and 6 bases from J, the gap between germline ends came to 8 bases. The DNA of the CDR3 is TGTGCCAGCAGCTTGATTGAGCCTGAAGCTTTCTTT. This codes for CASSLIEPEAFF.

The chain recombines TRBV12-3 or TRBV12-4 with TRBJ1-1; D is ambiguous. This CDR3 is 13 amino acids long. Deletions cut 6 bases from V and 1 base from J, with 9 bases between. Written as DNA, the CDR3 is TGTGCCAGCAGATCCGAGGGGAACACTGAAGCTTTCTTT. Its protein is CASRSEGNTEAFF.

The chain carries TRBV7-9 and TRBJ2-7; no reliable D call. V was pared by 5 bases and J by 2 bases, with 10 bases between. This CDR3 is built from 13 residues. Germline lookup yields CDR1 SEHNR and CDR2 FQNEAQ (reference sequence). CDR3: CASSALGPYEQYF. CDR3 bases: TGTGCCAGCAGCGCCCTCGGGCCCTACGAGCAGTACTTC.

In nucleotides, the CDR3 is TGTGCCAGCAGCTACAACAGGGGTTTGAATGAGCAGTTCTTC. It is translated as CASSYNRGLNEQFF. The chain is built from TRBV11-2 and TRBJ2-1; 7 bases fit TRBD1. V dropped 4 bases and J dropped 7; count of bases not matched to a gene: 7. Germline lookup yields CDR1 SGHAT and CDR2 FQNNGV. The CDR3 has 14 residues.

The V call is TRBV20-1, the J call TRBJ1-1, with D perhaps matching TRBD1 (5 bases). Per germline, CDR1 DFQATT and CDR2 SNEGSKA (reference sequence). V was clipped by 3 bases and J by 3 bases, with 8 bases between them. CDR3 size: 12 residues. The CDR3 here is CSASKGYTEAFF. CDR3 DNA: TGCAGTGCTAGTAAGGGGTACACTGAAGCTTTCTTT.

This CDR3 reads CSATASGGLTDTQYF. The CDR3 DNA reads TGCAGCGCCACCGCCAGCGGGGGACTCACAGATACGCAGTATTTT. The chain couples TRBV29-1 to TRBJ2-3, with 8 bases fitting TRBD2. Germline V gene lookup returns CDR1 SQVTM and CDR2 ANQGSEA. This CDR3 has 15 amino acids. V was pared by 7 bases and J by 2 bases, with 11 bases of the junction left unmatched.

This rearrangement joins TRBV28 to TRBJ2-1; perhaps TRBD2 as D (5 bases). V was shortened by 2 bases and J by 4 bases, with 12 bases between the two germline ends. Looked up from germline, CDR1 is MDHEN and CDR2 is SYDVKM. This CDR3 is built from 15 residues. CDR3 loop: CASSLGGLQYNEQFF. CDR3 DNA: TGTGCCAGCAGTTTAGGTGGACTCCAATACAATGAGCAGTTCTTC.

The CDR3 loop is CASSNRDREGNTEAFF. The CDR3, as DNA: TGTGCCAGCAGCAACCGGGACAGGGAAGGGAACACTGAAGCTTTCTTT. The chain uses TRBV9 and TRBJ1-1, with TRBD1 identical over 9 bases. V dropped 4 bases and J dropped 1; count of bases not matched to a gene: 8. CDR3 size: 16 residues. Germline lookup yields CDR1 SGDLS and CDR2 YYNGEE.

This chain connects TRBV11-3 to TRBJ1-6; a possible D gene is TRBD1 (6 bases). Per germline, CDR1 SGHNT and CDR2 YENEEA. Trimming left V 4 bases short and J 5 bases short, with 9 bases between. CDR3 length: 14 residues. In nucleotides, the CDR3 is TGTGCCAGCAGCTGGACAGTGAATAATTCACCCCTCCACTTT. Protein: CASSWTVNNSPLHF.

V and J are TRBV19 and TRBJ1-5, with D possibly TRBD1 on 6 matching bases. Between the trimmed V and J ends, which lost 4 bases and 7 bases, there was a span of 20 bases. The CDR3 loop spans 16 amino acids. Germline V gene sequence: CDR1 LNHDA, CDR2 SQIVND (reference sequence). In nucleotides, the CDR3 is TGTGCCAGTAGTAACCAACAGGGCATTGGCATCCAGCCCCAGCATTTT. Amino acid sequence: CASSNQQGIGIQPQHF.

The chain combines TRBV7-2 with TRBJ1-5; 7 nucleotides agree with TRBD1. The germline gives CDR1 SGHTA, CDR2 FQGNSA. J gave up 1 base and V 1 base, and 1 base lay outside the gene matches. The CDR3 is 15 amino acids. The CDR3 DNA reads as TGTGCCAGCAGCTTAGGACAGGGCAGCAATCAGCCCCAGCATTTT. Translated: CASSLGQGSNQPQHF.

This chain joins TRBV9 and TRBJ2-3; D is ambiguous. Germline V CDR1 and CDR2: SGDLS, YYNGEE. The CDR3 runs to 13 residues. The V end was cut by 0 bases, the J end by 4 bases, with 6 bases between. The CDR3 loop is CASSVGPPDTQYF. DNA for the CDR3: TGTGCCAGCAGCGTAGGGCCACCAGATACGCAGTATTTT.

V gene TRBV28 combines with J gene TRBJ2-3, with D maybe TRBD2 (6 bases). CDR3 length: 10 amino acids. Germline loops: CDR1 MDHEN, CDR2 SYDVKM. V shed 9 bases and J shed 8 bases, with 9 bases lying between them. The CDR3 sequence is CASAGGTQYF. CDR3 bases: TGTGCCAGTGCCGGGGGTACGCAGTATTTT.

The V and J genes are TRBV11-2 and TRBJ1-3; D unclear. The CDR3 contains 15 residues. The ends were cut back, 0 bases at V and 4 bases at J, with 10 bases in the middle. Per germline, CDR1 SGHAT and CDR2 FQNNGV. CDR3 region: CASSLEAGSGNTIYF. CDR3 sequence (DNA): TGTGCCAGCAGCTTAGAGGCGGGATCCGGAAACACCATATATTTT. The full variable domain, its missing parts supplied by reference TRBV11-2 and TRBJ1-3, is EAGVAQSPRYKIIEKRQSVAFWCNPISGHATLYWYQQILGQGPKLLIQFQNNGVVDDSQLPKDRFSAERLKGVDSTLKIQPAKLEDSAVYLCASSLEAGSGNTIYFGEGSWLTVV.

The gene calls are TRBV5-6 and TRBJ2-7; D possibly corresponds to TRBD2 (5 bases). Germline CDR1 reads SGHDT; CDR2 reads YYEEEE. The CDR3 spans 14 residues. V dropped 4 bases and J dropped 6 bases, with 17 bases sitting between them. The CDR3 loop is CASSAGGAAREQYF. The CDR3 DNA follows: TGTGCCAGCAGCGCAGGAGGCGCCGCCCGCGAGCAGTACTTC.

The CDR3 loop is CASSVTGGGYNEQFF. DNA for the CDR3: TGTGCCAGCAGCGTGACTGGAGGAGGGTACAATGAGCAGTTCTTC. The rearrangement uses TRBV3-1 (or the pseudogene TRBV3-2) and TRBJ2-1, with a weak D call TRBD2 (6 bases). The CDR3 contains 15 residues. V lost 5 bases to trimming and J lost 4 bases, with 15 bases between them. CDR1 LGHDT and CDR2 YNNKEL come from the germline V gene (reference sequence).

This CDR3 is CASSPGDLTSSYTF. CDR3 nucleotide sequence: TGTGCCAGCTCACCTGGGGACCTTACATCGAGCTACACCTTC. The chain has TRBV18 and TRBJ1-2; perhaps TRBD1 as D (5 bases). The CDR3 totals 14 residues. Germline V gene lookup returns CDR1 KGHSH and CDR2 LQKENI. Trimming took 3 bases from V and 9 from J, leaving 17 bases between them.

The gene calls are TRBV19 and TRBJ1-2, with D uncertain. This CDR3 is built from 15 residues. V dropped 3 bases and J dropped 1 base, with 12 bases sitting between them. CDR1 LNHDA and CDR2 SQIVND come from the germline V gene (reference sequence). The CDR3 region has the DNA TGTGCCAGTAGTATGAGCGGTACGGTTAACTATGGCTACACCTTC. This sequence encodes CASSMSGTVNYGYTF.

The J gene is TRBJ2-7, the V gene TRBV7-3; D is unclear. The germline gives CDR1 SGHTA, CDR2 FQGTGA. CDR3 length equals 15 residues. V was pared by 2 bases and J by 7 bases, with 18 bases between. CDR3 coding DNA: TGTGCCAGCAGCTTAGACGGAACCCGATTAAGGGAGCAGTACTTC. This encodes CASSLDGTRLREQYF.

The chain combines TRBV6-4 with TRBJ1-1; a possible D gene is TRBD1 (5 bases). CDR3 size: 14 residues. CDR1 MRHNA and CDR2 SNTAGT come from the germline V gene. Trimming removed 6 bases at V and 1 base at J, with 12 bases between. In DNA, the CDR3 is TGTGCCAGCAGCTCAGGGCCTGGGAACACTGAAGCTTTCTTT. As protein: CASSSGPGNTEAFF.

The V and J genes are TRBV4-1 and TRBJ2-5, with D uncertain. CDR3 size: 14 residues. Per germline, CDR1 MGHRA and CDR2 YSYEKL. Trimming pared 2 bases from V and 1 base from J, leaving 8 bases between. This chain's CDR3 is CASSQNLPQETQYF. In DNA, the CDR3 is TGCGCCAGCAGCCAAAACCTGCCCCAAGAGACCCAGTACTTC.

The chain carries TRBV15 and TRBJ2-7, with 9 positions matching TRBD1. This CDR3 has 15 residues. J gave up 3 bases and V 5 bases, and 8 bases lay outside the gene matches. Germline V lookup: CDR1 LNHNV, CDR2 YYDKDF (reference sequence). The DNA of the CDR3 is TGTGCCACCAGCCATATGACAGGGGGATACTACGAGCAGTACTTC. Its translation is CATSHMTGGYYEQYF. Combining the CDR3 with reference TRBV15 and TRBJ2-7 gives the whole variable domain DAMVIQNPRYQVTQFGKPVTLSCSQTLNHNVMYWYQQKSSQAPKLLFHYYDKDFNNEADTPDNFQSRRPNTSFCFLDIRSPGLGDTAMYLCATSHMTGGYYEQYFGPGTRLTVT.